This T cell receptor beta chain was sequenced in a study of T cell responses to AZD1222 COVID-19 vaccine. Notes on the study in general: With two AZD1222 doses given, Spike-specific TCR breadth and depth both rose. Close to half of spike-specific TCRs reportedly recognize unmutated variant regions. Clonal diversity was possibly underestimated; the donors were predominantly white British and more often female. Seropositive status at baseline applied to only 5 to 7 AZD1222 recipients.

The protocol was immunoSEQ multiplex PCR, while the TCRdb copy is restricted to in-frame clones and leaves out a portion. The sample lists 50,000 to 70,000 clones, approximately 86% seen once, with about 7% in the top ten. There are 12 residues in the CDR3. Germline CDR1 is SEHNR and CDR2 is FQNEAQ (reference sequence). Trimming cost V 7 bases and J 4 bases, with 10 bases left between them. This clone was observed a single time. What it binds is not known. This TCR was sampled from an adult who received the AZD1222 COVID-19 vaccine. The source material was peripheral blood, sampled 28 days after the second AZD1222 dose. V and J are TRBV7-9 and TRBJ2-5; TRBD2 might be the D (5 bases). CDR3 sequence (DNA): TGTGCCAGCACCAGAGGGAGAGAGACCCAGTACTTC. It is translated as CASTRGRETQYF.